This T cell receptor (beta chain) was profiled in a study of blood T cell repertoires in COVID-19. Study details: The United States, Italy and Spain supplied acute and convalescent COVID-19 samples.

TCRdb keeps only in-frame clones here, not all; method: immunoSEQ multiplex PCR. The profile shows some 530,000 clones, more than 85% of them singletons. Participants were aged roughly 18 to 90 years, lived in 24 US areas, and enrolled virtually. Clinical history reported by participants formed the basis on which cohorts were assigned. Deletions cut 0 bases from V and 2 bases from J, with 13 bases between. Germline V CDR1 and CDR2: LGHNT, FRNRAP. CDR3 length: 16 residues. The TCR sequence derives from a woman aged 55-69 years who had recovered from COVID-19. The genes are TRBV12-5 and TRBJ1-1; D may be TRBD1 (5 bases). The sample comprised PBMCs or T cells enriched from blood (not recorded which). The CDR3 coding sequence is TGTGCTAGTGGTTTGGTACGGGGGGACGTAAACACTGAAGCTTTCTTT. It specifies CASGLVRGDVNTEAFF.